Listed below are T cell receptor beta chains from one sample, sequenced in a study of blood T cell repertoires in COVID-19. Clones were sequenced by immunoSEQ multiplex PCR, and TCRdb holds only the in-frame ones, with some missing. The sample carries around 300,000 clones, 80% to 90% recorded once. Sequenced input: peripheral blood. These TCRs come from a woman between 25 and 40 years old with active or convalescent COVID-19. The CDR3 runs from the conserved cysteine through the conserved F or W.

v_gene: TRBV6-5; j_gene: TRBJ2-7; CDR3aa: CASSYSTGLEQYF
v_gene: TRBV29-1; j_gene: TRBJ2-7; CDR3aa: CSVEEGPIAGGPPYEQYF
v_gene: TRBV28; j_gene: TRBJ1-4; CDR3aa: CASSRSRFNEKLFF
v_gene: TRBV24-1; j_gene: TRBJ2-7; CDR3aa: CATSDSKDRKYEQYF
v_gene: TRBV29-1; j_gene: TRBJ2-4; CDR3aa: CSALDRAPNIQYF
v_gene: TRBV12-3/TRBV12-4; j_gene: TRBJ1-2; CDR3aa: CASSFGGRGGYTF
v_gene: TRBV6-5; j_gene: TRBJ1-2; CDR3aa: CASSYTGDGYTF
v_gene: TRBV27; j_gene: TRBJ2-5; CDR3aa: CASRKFGIQYQETQYF
v_gene: TRBV18; j_gene: TRBJ2-5; CDR3aa: CASSPSAGGGLETQYF
v_gene: TRBV6-1; j_gene: TRBJ2-7; CDR3aa: CASSSLDRKYF
v_gene: TRBV10-3; j_gene: TRBJ1-5; CDR3aa: CAISDGGTHQPQHF
v_gene: TRBV4-3; j_gene: TRBJ2-3; CDR3aa: CASSQDRPGGLDTQYF
v_gene: TRBV11-2; j_gene: TRBJ1-1; CDR3aa: CASSLENTEAFF
v_gene: TRBV2; j_gene: TRBJ1-1; CDR3aa: CASRSTVTNTEAFF
v_gene: TRBV28; j_gene: TRBJ2-5; CDR3aa: CASSPGSLLAGGVETQYF
v_gene: TRBV3-1/TRBV3-2; j_gene: TRBJ2-3; CDR3aa: CASSQERGVTQYF
v_gene: TRBV19; j_gene: TRBJ1-5; CDR3aa: CASKNSRLSISNQPQHF